A single sample gave rise to the 10 T cell receptor beta chains below, sequenced in a study of cytomegalovirus exposure and HLA in healthy donors. The PCR was carried out with 60 Vbeta primers and 13 Jbeta primers. Produced via immunoSEQ multiplex PCR; TCRdb's table is partial and in-frame only. The table shows some 180,000 clones, with approximately 80% occurring only once. Material for sequencing was PBMCs. The receptors derive from a girl aged 5 to 17 in good health and CMV-seropositive.

The chain carries TRBV28 and TRBJ2-7; D might be TRBD1 (5 bases). Germline V gene lookup returns CDR1 MDHEN and CDR2 SYDVKM. The CDR3 is 13 amino acids. V gave up 3 bases and J gave up 3 bases, with 9 bases separating them. CDR3 sequence (DNA): TGTGCCAGCAGTTTCAACAGGAACTACGAGCAGTACTTC. It specifies CASSFNRNYEQYF.

The V call is TRBV4-1, the J call TRBJ2-3; TRBD1 might be the D (5 bases). Trimming took 1 base from V and 6 from J, leaving 20 bases between them. The germline V gene has CDR1 MGHRA and CDR2 YSYEKL. This CDR3 region has 17 residues. The DNA for the CDR3 is TGCGCCAGCAGCCAAGTCGGTGGGGCTCTTACACAGGATACGCAGTATTTT. This gives the protein CASSQVGGALTQDTQYF.

The chain couples TRBV5-1 to TRBJ2-5; 10 positions agree with TRBD2. This CDR3 contains 15 residues. The junction had 17 bases not matched to a gene; V was cut back by 5 bases and J by 13 bases. Germline CDR1 reads SGHRS; CDR2 reads YFSETQ. CDR3 loop: CASSPSTGLARSAYF. The DNA for the CDR3 is TGCGCCAGCAGTCCTTCGACGGGACTAGCGCGGTCCGCGTACTTC.

The V call is TRBV5-5, the J call TRBJ1-4; 9 nucleotides agree with TRBD1. This CDR3 is 15 amino acids long. The germline gives CDR1 SGHKS, CDR2 YYEKEE (reference sequence). The junction had 4 bases not matched to a gene; V was cut back by 0 bases and J by 7 bases. CDR3 protein: CASSLVGQGSEKLFF. CDR3 sequence (DNA): TGTGCCAGCAGCTTGGTAGGACAGGGGAGTGAAAAACTGTTTTTT.

The V call is TRBV27, the J call TRBJ2-2; TRBD1 matches 8 bases. This CDR3 is 16 amino acids long. In germline, CDR1 is MNHEY, CDR2 SMNVEV (reference sequence). V gave up 3 bases and J gave up 5 bases; unmatched junction bases: 8. The CDR3 sequence is CASSFYPGQGTGELFF. In DNA, the CDR3 is TGTGCCAGCAGTTTCTACCCCGGACAGGGAACCGGGGAGCTGTTTTTT.

This clone appeared a few times. The DNA of the CDR3 is TGTGCCAGCAGCTTACACAGGGATAACACTGAAGCTTTCTTT. Amino acid sequence: CASSLHRDNTEAFF. The gene calls are TRBV7-9 and TRBJ1-1, with D possibly TRBD1 on 6 matching bases. Germline CDR1 reads SEHNR; CDR2 reads FQNEAQ (reference sequence). With 2 bases removed from V and 2 bases from J, the gap between germline ends came to 9 bases. This CDR3 spans 14 amino acids.

This chain uses TRBV2 with TRBJ1-5, with a possible D match to TRBD1 (6 bases). The CDR3 spans 16 residues. CDR1 and CDR2 from the germline V gene are SNHLY and FYNNEI. The ends were cut back, 1 base at V and 1 base at J, with 11 bases in the middle. CDR3 in amino acids: CASSEGHTGSNQPQHF. The CDR3 bases are TGTGCCAGCAGTGAAGGCCACACAGGGAGCAATCAGCCCCAGCATTTT.

A few counts support this clone. The J gene is TRBJ1-5, the V gene TRBV10-1, with 12 bases that match TRBD1. The CDR3 loop spans 16 amino acids. Germline CDR1 reads WNHNN; CDR2 reads SYGVQD (reference sequence). Trimming took 6 bases from V and 7 from J; bases not matched to a gene: 10. The CDR3: CASSQLRDRGHQPQHF. The CDR3 DNA is TGCGCCAGCAGCCAACTCCGGGACAGGGGGCACCAGCCCCAGCATTTT.

This clone was recorded only once. This rearrangement joins TRBV11-2 to TRBJ1-1, with D possibly matching TRBD1 (6 bases). Germline values: CDR1 SGHAT, CDR2 FQNNGV. V was shortened by 6 bases and J by 2 bases, with 13 bases between the two germline ends. The CDR3 runs 14 residues. The DNA for the CDR3 is TGTGCCAGCAGAGCGGGACAACTAAACACTGAAGCTTTCTTT. Protein product: CASRAGQLNTEAFF.

This clone was counted a single time. The V gene is TRBV30, the J gene TRBJ2-7, with 7 positions matching TRBD2. The V segment lost 0 bases and the J segment 5 bases; nucleotides outside the gene matches: 1. Germline-derived CDR1 and CDR2 are GTSNPN and SVGIG (reference sequence). The CDR3 contains 12 residues. This CDR3 is CAWSVGGDEQYF. In DNA, the CDR3 is TGTGCCTGGAGTGTGGGGGGGGACGAGCAGTACTTC.